The 23 T cell receptor beta chains below all came from one sample that was sequenced in a study of CD8 T cells in Susac syndrome. It was with random hexamers that roughly 0.45 to 1 ug RNA was reverse transcribed. MiXCR was run by TCRdb on the immunoSEQ multiplex PCR reads, yielding one entry per CDR3 protein. The sample yields 90,000 to 150,000 distinct CDR3 sequences, around 90% seen once. Specimen: CD4+ T cells from PBMCs. Receptors originate from a human donor in good health.

The V and J genes are TRBV7-9 and TRBJ2-3; 7 nucleotides agree with TRBD2. Unmatched junction bases numbered 8, after V lost 11 bases and J lost 3 bases. CDR1 SEHNR and CDR2 FQNEAQ come from the germline V gene (reference sequence). The CDR3 sequence is 13 residues long. CDR3 sequence (DNA): TGTGCCGGATGGGGGGGTTCGACAGATACGCAGTATTTT. It translates to CAGWGGSTDTQYF.

V gene TRBV6-6 combines with J gene TRBJ2-1, with TRBD2 matching 11 bases. In germline, CDR1 is MNHNY, CDR2 SVGAGI (reference sequence). The CDR3 extends over 15 amino acids. Losses at the gene ends were 6 bases for V and 5 bases for J; bases not matched to a gene: 6. The CDR3, as DNA: TGTGCCAGCAGCTCCGGGACTAGCGGAGACAATGAGCAGTTCTTC. Protein product: CASSSGTSGDNEQFF.

The rearrangement uses TRBV5-1 and TRBJ1-2, with a possible D match to TRBD1 (6 bases). The V gene's germline CDR1 is SGHRS and CDR2 YFSETQ. This CDR3 is built from 14 residues. V was trimmed by 0 bases and J by 5 bases, leaving 11 bases between them. The CDR3 DNA reads as TGCGCCAGCAGCTTGGGACAGGTTTTGTATGGCTACACCTTC. Protein sequence: CASSLGQVLYGYTF.

The chain couples TRBV28 to TRBJ1-4; TRBD1 aligns across 9 bases. CDR1 is MDHEN, CDR2 SYDVKM, per germline. V shed 1 base and J 7 bases; nucleotides not matched to a gene: 10. The CDR3 has 17 amino acids. CDR3: CASSLFRDRDSGEKLFF. Written as DNA, the CDR3 is TGTGCCAGCAGTTTATTCCGGGACAGGGATTCGGGTGAAAAACTGTTTTTT.

This chain uses TRBV3-1 with TRBJ2-7; 10 bases agree with TRBD2. Losses at the gene ends were 1 base for V and 3 bases for J; bases not matched to a gene: 3. CDR3 length equals 15 residues. Germline lookup yields CDR1 LGHDT and CDR2 YNNKEL (reference sequence). Here the CDR3 DNA reads TGTGCCAGCAGCCAAGGACTAGCGGGCGACTACGAGCAGTACTTC. Its translation: CASSQGLAGDYEQYF.

This chain joins TRBV7-9 and TRBJ2-3; D unresolved. This CDR3 has 15 residues. Germline lookup yields CDR1 SEHNR and CDR2 FQNEAQ (reference sequence). V was cut by 5 bases and J by 2 bases, with 14 bases left in between. Here the CDR3 DNA reads TGTGCCAGCAGCCCCAAGGTTGGATCCACAGATACGCAGTATTTT. This encodes CASSPKVGSTDTQYF. The full variable domain, its missing parts supplied by reference TRBV7-9 and TRBJ2-3, is DTGVSQNPRHKITKRGQNVTFRCDPISEHNRLYWYRQTLGQGPEFLTYFQNEAQLEKSRLLSDRFSAERPKGSFSTLEIQRTEQGDSAMYLCASSPKVGSTDTQYFGPGTRLTVL.

V usage is TRBV3-1 and J usage is TRBJ2-3; 7 bases agree with TRBD2. From germline, CDR1 is LGHDT and CDR2 YNNKEL (reference sequence). The V and J ends lost 5 bases and 5 bases, in that order; junction bases with no gene match: 16. This CDR3 is 17 amino acids long. This chain's CDR3 is CASSYRLAGVLGDTQYF. The CDR3 DNA reads as TGTGCCAGCAGCTATCGATTAGCGGGTGTCCTTGGAGATACGCAGTATTTT.

For this clonotype: The junction does not match germline at one end; this may be a read error. The gene calls are TRBV5-4 and TRBJ2-1; the D is unclear. Germline V gives CDR1 SGHNT, CDR2 YYREEE (reference sequence). This CDR3 region has 13 residues. In nucleotides, the CDR3 is TGTGCCAGCAGCCCCCCCGGTTACAGTGAGCAGTTCTTC. It codes for CASSPPGYSEQFF.

This rearrangement joins TRBV28 to TRBJ2-7; D is possibly TRBD2 (6 bases). Deletions cut 5 bases from V and 7 bases from J, with 18 bases between. The V gene's germline CDR1 is MDHEN and CDR2 SYDVKM. The CDR3 sequence is 14 residues long. The CDR3 bases are TGTGCCAGCAGTCCTTTGGGGGGTCGAGGGGAGCAGTACTTC. It specifies CASSPLGGRGEQYF.

This chain connects TRBV20-1 to TRBJ2-1, with D perhaps matching TRBD2 (5 bases). The CDR3 sequence is 13 residues long. V dropped 3 bases and J dropped 0 bases, with 6 bases sitting between them. CDR1 and CDR2 from the germline V gene are DFQATT and SNEGSKA (reference sequence). The CDR3 loop is CSASRGSYNEQFF. The CDR3 nucleotides are TGCAGTGCTAGCCGGGGCTCCTACAATGAGCAGTTCTTC.

This clonotype was seen only once. DNA of the CDR3: TGCGCCAGCAGCACAATAAGCGGGAGCGGATACGAGCAGTACTTC. It encodes CASSTISGSGYEQYF. The V call is TRBV5-1, the J call TRBJ2-7; 8 bases agree with TRBD2. With 4 bases clipped from V and 4 bases from J, the junction kept 10 bases outside the gene matches. The length of the CDR3 is 15 residues. CDR1 is SGHRS and CDR2 is YFSETQ in the germline V gene.

The gene calls are TRBV29-1 and TRBJ2-1; D uncertain. Germline lookup yields CDR1 SQVTM and CDR2 ANQGSEA. Trimming removed 6 bases from V and 9 bases from J, with 12 bases in between. The CDR3 has 11 residues. CDR3 in DNA: TGCAGCGTCCTGCTGGCGCGTGAGCAGTTCTTC. It is translated as CSVLLAREQFF.

The CDR3 sequence is CSAVLPTGGEETQYF. DNA for the CDR3: TGCAGTGCTGTCCTACCAACAGGGGGCGAGGAGACCCAGTACTTC. V usage is TRBV20-1 and J usage is TRBJ2-5, with 9 bases aligning to TRBD1. Per the germline V gene, CDR1 is DFQATT and CDR2 is SNEGSKA (reference sequence). V was pared by 5 bases and J by 5 bases, with 12 bases of the junction left unmatched. This CDR3 is 15 amino acids long.

The chain links TRBV11-2 to TRBJ2-7; either TRBD1 or TRBD2 may fit D (5 bases each). Germline V gene sequence: CDR1 SGHAT, CDR2 FQNNGV. The CDR3 is 14 residues long. The V end lost 0 bases, the J end lost 6 bases, and 12 bases lay between the germline ends. This chain's CDR3 is CASSLEVGDREQYF. In DNA, the CDR3 is TGTGCCAGCAGCTTAGAGGTGGGGGATCGCGAGCAGTACTTC.

V is TRBV6-1 and J is TRBJ1-2, with 7 bases matching TRBD1. Germline CDR1 and CDR2: MNHNS and SASEGT. The CDR3 spans 13 residues. V lost 5 bases, J lost 7 bases, and 7 bases stayed unmatched. CDR3 region: CASSSTGWGGYTF. The CDR3 coding sequence is TGTGCCAGCAGTTCGACAGGGTGGGGTGGCTACACCTTC.

This chain uses TRBV12-3 or TRBV12-4 with TRBJ1-1, with 7 bases matching TRBD1. The CDR3 covers 12 residues. The V and J ends lost 9 bases and 3 bases, in that order; junction bases with no gene match: 4. The CDR3 loop reads CASIGGDTEAFF. The CDR3 DNA sequence: TGTGCCAGTATAGGGGGCGACACTGAAGCTTTCTTT.

The chain carries TRBV5-4 and TRBJ2-2; 7 bases fit TRBD2. The CDR3 extends over 15 amino acids. The germline CDR1 and CDR2 sequences are SGHNT and YYREEE (reference sequence). Trimming cost V 2 bases and J 3 bases; bases outside gene matches: 4. CDR3: CASSFRLADTGELFF. The CDR3 bases are TGTGCCAGCAGCTTTCGGCTAGCGGACACCGGGGAGCTGTTTTTT.

The chain combines TRBV7-8 with TRBJ2-1; tentative D call: TRBD1 (6 bases). Germline CDR1 and CDR2: SGHVS and FQNEAQ. V was pared by 4 bases and J by 14 bases, with 18 bases between. CDR3 length: 13 amino acids. This CDR3 reads CASSWRSGDTEFF. DNA of the CDR3: TGTGCCAGCAGCTGGAGATCAGGGGATACGGAGTTCTTC.

This clonotype has just a few counts. The V call is TRBV6-5, the J call TRBJ2-5; D ambiguous. The V gene's germline CDR1 is MNHEY and CDR2 SVGAGI. This CDR3 comprises 11 residues. V was pared by 6 bases and J by 4 bases, with 6 bases between. This chain's CDR3 is CASSPGETQYF. Written as DNA, the CDR3 is TGTGCCAGCAGCCCCGGAGAGACCCAGTACTTC.

The V and J genes are TRBV19 and TRBJ2-3, with 8 bases fitting TRBD2. Germline assignment: CDR1 LNHDA and CDR2 SQIVND (reference sequence). This CDR3 has 16 residues. Trimming took 0 bases from V and 10 from J; bases not matched to a gene: 12. The DNA of the CDR3 is TGTGCCAGTAGTATAGATCGGTCTAGCGGGTTACGATCGCAGTATTTT. Translating gives CASSIDRSSGLRSQYF.

A word on this clonotype: One junction end disagrees with the germline gene, perhaps due to a read error. This chain uses TRBV3-1 with TRBJ2-1; a weak D match, TRBD2 (6 bases). The germline CDR1 and CDR2 sequences are LGHDT and YNNKEL (reference sequence). This CDR3 contains 15 residues. The CDR3 here is CASTRLTGSYDEQFF. The DNA of the CDR3 is TGTGCCAGCACCCGACTCACCGGGAGCTACGATGAGCAGTTCTTC.

In DNA, the CDR3 is TGTGCCAGCAGTTACTCGAGCAGGGGAACCTACAATGAGCAGTTCTTC. Amino acids: CASSYSSRGTYNEQFF. The chain recombines TRBV6-2 or TRBV6-3 with TRBJ2-1; weak D call: TRBD1 (6 bases). The V end lost 0 bases, the J end lost 2 bases, and 11 bases lay between the germline ends. Germline lookup yields CDR1 MNHEY and CDR2 SVGEGT. The CDR3 sequence is 16 residues long.

This rearrangement joins TRBV6-5 to TRBJ1-4; D is ambiguous. The germline V and J ends were trimmed by 0 bases and 5 bases, with 16 bases remaining between them. Germline assignment: CDR1 MNHEY and CDR2 SVGAGI. CDR3 length: 17 residues. Here the CDR3 reads CASSYSWSPAENEKLFF. CDR3 in DNA: TGTGCCAGCAGTTACTCGTGGAGCCCAGCCGAGAATGAAAAACTGTTTTTT.